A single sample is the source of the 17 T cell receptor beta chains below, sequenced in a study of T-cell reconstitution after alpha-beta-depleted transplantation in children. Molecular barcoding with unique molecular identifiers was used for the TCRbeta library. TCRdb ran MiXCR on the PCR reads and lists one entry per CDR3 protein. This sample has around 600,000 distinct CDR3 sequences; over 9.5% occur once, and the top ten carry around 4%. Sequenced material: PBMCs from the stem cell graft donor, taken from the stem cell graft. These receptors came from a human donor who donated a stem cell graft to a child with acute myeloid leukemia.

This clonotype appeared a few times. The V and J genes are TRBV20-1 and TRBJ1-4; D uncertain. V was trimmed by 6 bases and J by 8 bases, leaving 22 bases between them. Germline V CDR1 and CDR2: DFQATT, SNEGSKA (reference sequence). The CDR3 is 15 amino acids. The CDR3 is CSAPDKGAAGEKLFF. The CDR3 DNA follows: TGCAGTGCCCCTGATAAAGGAGCGGCTGGGGAAAAACTGTTTTTT.

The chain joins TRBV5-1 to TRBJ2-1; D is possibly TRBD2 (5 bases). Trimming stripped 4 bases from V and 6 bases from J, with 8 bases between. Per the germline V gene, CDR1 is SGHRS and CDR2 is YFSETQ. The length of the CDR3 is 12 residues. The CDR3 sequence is CASSPDFNEQFF. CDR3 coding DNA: TGCGCCAGCAGCCCGGACTTCAATGAGCAGTTCTTC.

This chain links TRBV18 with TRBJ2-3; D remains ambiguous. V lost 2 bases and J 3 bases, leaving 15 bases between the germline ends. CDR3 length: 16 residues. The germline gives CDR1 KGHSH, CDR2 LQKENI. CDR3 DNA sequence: TGTGCCAGCTCACCAGGATCCCTCTTGAGAACAGATACGCAGTATTTT. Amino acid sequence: CASSPGSLLRTDTQYF.

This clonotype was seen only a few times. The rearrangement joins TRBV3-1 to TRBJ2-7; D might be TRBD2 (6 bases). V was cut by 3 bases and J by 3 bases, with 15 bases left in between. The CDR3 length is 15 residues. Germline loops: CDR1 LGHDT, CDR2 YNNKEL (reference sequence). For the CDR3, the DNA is TGTGCCAGCAGCCACCTAGCGACCTACCACTACGAGCAGTACTTC. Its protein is CASSHLATYHYEQYF.

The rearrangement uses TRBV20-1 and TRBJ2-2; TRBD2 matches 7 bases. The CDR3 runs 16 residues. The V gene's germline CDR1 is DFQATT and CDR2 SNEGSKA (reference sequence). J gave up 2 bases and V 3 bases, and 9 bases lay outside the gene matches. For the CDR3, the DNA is TGCAGTGCTAGTGATGAAGGACTAGTAAACACCGGGGAGCTGTTTTTT. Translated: CSASDEGLVNTGELFF.

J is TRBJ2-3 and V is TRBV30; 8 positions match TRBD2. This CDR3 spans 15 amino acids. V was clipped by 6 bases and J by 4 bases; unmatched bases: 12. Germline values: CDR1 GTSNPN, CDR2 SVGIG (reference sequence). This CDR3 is CACPGGEGPADTQYF. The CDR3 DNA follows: TGTGCCTGCCCCGGGGGGGAGGGGCCCGCAGATACGCAGTATTTT.

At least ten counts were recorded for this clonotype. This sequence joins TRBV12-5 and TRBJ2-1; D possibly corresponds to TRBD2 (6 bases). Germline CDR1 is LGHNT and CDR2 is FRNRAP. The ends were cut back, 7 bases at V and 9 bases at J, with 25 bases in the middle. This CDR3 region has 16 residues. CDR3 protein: CASAPWKRDLGLEQFF. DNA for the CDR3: TGTGCTAGTGCCCCTTGGAAAAGGGACTTGGGCCTTGAGCAGTTCTTC.

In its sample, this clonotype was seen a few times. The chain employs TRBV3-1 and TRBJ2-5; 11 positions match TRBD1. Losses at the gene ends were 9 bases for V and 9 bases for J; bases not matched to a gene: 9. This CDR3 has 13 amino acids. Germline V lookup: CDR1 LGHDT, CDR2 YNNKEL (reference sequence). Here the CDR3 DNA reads TGTGCCAGTACTCGGGGACAGGGGGGGGCCCAGTACTTC. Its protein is CASTRGQGGAQYF.

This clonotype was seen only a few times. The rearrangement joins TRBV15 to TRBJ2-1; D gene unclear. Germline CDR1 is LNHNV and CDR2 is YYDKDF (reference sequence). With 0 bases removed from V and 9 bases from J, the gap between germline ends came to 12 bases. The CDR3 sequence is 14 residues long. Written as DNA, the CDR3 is TGTGCCACCAGCAGAGATCTAGGGTTAAGTGAGCAGTTCTTC. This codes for CATSRDLGLSEQFF.

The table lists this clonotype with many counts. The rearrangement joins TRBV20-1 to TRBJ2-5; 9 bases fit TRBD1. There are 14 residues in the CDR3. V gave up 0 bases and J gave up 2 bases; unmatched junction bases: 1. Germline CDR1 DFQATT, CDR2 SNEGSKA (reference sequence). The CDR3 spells CSAREDRGQETQYF. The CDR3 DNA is TGCAGTGCTAGAGAAGACAGGGGGCAAGAGACCCAGTACTTC.

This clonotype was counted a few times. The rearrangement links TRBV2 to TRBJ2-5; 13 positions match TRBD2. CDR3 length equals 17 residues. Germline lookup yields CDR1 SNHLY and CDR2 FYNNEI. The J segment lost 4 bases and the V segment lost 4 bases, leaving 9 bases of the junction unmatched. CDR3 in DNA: TGTGCCAGCAGTGTGTGGGGACTAGCGGGAACGGGAGAGACCCAGTACTTC. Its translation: CASSVWGLAGTGETQYF.

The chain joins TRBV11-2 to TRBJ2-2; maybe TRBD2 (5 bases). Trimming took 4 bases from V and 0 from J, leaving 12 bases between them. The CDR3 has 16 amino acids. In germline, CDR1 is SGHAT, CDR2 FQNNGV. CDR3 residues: CASSSSSGANTGELFF. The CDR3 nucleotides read TGTGCCAGCAGCTCTTCCAGCGGAGCGAACACCGGGGAGCTGTTTTTT.

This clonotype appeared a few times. Here the CDR3 reads CASSFGSGTYYEQYF. CDR3 sequence (DNA): TGCGCCAGCAGCTTCGGATCTGGCACCTACTACGAGCAGTACTTC. This sequence joins TRBV5-1 and TRBJ2-7; D unresolved. The CDR3 has 15 amino acids. Trimming took off 2 bases at V and 3 bases at J, with 15 bases between the two ends. Germline-derived CDR1 and CDR2 are SGHRS and YFSETQ.

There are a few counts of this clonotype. As DNA, the CDR3 is TGCAGTGCTAGAGTCAGGGCTTTAAATCAGCCCCAGCATTTT. This gives the protein CSARVRALNQPQHF. This chain links TRBV20-1 with TRBJ1-5, with D perhaps matching TRBD1 (5 bases). The CDR3 extends over 14 amino acids. V was clipped by 1 base and J by 4 bases, with 11 bases between them. Germline CDR1 reads DFQATT; CDR2 reads SNEGSKA (reference sequence).

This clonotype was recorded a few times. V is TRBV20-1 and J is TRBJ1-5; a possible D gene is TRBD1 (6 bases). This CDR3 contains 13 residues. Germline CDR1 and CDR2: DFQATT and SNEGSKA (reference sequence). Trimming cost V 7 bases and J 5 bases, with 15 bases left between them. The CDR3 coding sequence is TGCAGTGTTCCATTGGAGGGGGATCAGCCCCAGCATTTT. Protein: CSVPLEGDQPQHF.

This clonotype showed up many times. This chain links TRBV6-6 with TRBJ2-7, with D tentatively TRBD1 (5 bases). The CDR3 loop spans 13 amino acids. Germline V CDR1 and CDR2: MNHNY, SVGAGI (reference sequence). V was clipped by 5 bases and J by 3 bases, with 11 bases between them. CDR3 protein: CASSRQTYYEQYF. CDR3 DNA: TGTGCCAGCAGTCGACAGACCTACTACGAGCAGTACTTC.

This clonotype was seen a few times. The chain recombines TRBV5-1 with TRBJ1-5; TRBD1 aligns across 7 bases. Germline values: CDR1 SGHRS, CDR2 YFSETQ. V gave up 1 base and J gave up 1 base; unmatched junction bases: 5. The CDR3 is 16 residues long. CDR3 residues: CASSLYQGGSNQPQHF. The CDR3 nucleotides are TGCGCCAGCAGCTTGTATCAGGGGGGCAGCAATCAGCCCCAGCATTTT.